The 22 T cell receptor beta chains below come from one sample, sequenced in a study of human T cells and chemical hapten exposure. Documented time point: patch test 1, 2 weeks after DPC sensitization. Treatment described: therapeutic diphenylcyclopropenone sensitization with weekly scalp DPC. TCRdb recomputed calls from the RACE reads with MiXCR, one row per CDR3 protein. The sample shows 80,000 to 95,000 distinct CDR3 sequences, about 10% of them seen only once. The starting material was whole blood, obtained in connection with sensitization to the hapten diphenylcyclopropenone (DPC). These receptor sequences come from a woman aged 50 to 60 with alopecia areata. Some clones in this sample may be carry-over from other donors' samples.

This clonotype was seen repeatedly, ten times or more. The rearrangement uses TRBV14 and TRBJ2-7, with D tentatively TRBD1 (5 bases). Germline CDR1 reads SGHDN; CDR2 reads FVKESK. V was trimmed by 0 bases and J by 0 bases, leaving 15 bases between them. The CDR3 spans 17 residues. CDR3 in amino acids: CASSQDLSPGYSYEQYF. CDR3 nucleotide sequence: TGTGCCAGCAGCCAAGATCTTTCGCCAGGGTACTCCTACGAGCAGTACTTC.

This clonotype has just a few counts. The gene calls are TRBV24-1 and TRBJ2-1, with D uncertain. The germline V and J ends were trimmed by 1 base and 10 bases, with 4 bases remaining between them. In germline, CDR1 is KGHDR, CDR2 SFDVKD. CDR3 length: 11 amino acids. CDR3: CATSDFGEQFF. As DNA, the CDR3 is TGTGCCACCAGTGATTTTGGAGAGCAGTTCTTC.

This clonotype turned up a few times. The CDR3 nucleotides read TGCGCCAGAACCCTAAGATCCTACGAGCAGTACTTC. Protein sequence: CARTLRSYEQYF. The chain joins TRBV5-1 to TRBJ2-7; D gene ambiguous. V lost 8 bases, J lost 1 base, and 10 bases lay in between. The CDR3 contains 12 residues. CDR1 is SGHRS and CDR2 is YFSETQ in the germline V gene.

This clonotype was observed a handful of times. This sequence joins TRBV20-1 and TRBJ1-2; 8 bases agree with TRBD1. CDR1 and CDR2 from the germline V gene are DFQATT and SNEGSKA (reference sequence). The V and J ends lost 2 bases and 7 bases, in that order; junction bases with no gene match: 9. The CDR3 spans 14 residues. Here the CDR3 DNA reads TGCAGTGCTAGAAGCCGGACAGGGTTAGGTGGCTACACCTTC. Its translation is CSARSRTGLGGYTF.

Ten or more counts support this clonotype. The chain uses TRBV7-2 and TRBJ2-1; no definite D call. This CDR3 is built from 14 residues. Germline V gene data show CDR1 as SGHTA and CDR2 as FQGNSA. Trimming pared 3 bases from V and 4 bases from J, leaving 10 bases between. The CDR3 spells CASSFHDTYNEQFF. DNA for the CDR3: TGTGCCAGCAGCTTCCATGACACATACAATGAGCAGTTCTTC.

This clonotype was observed many times. DNA for the CDR3: TGTGCCAGTCTAAGAGGCGGGGCCCTAAGGCAGTACTTC. Encoded protein: CASLRGGALRQYF. This sequence joins TRBV12-3 or TRBV12-4 and TRBJ2-7; D is possibly TRBD2 (6 bases). Trimming took off 9 bases at V and 9 bases at J, with 21 bases between the two ends. The CDR3 contains 13 residues.

The sample holds many counts of this clonotype. The chain employs TRBV6-5 and TRBJ2-7; weak D call: TRBD1 (5 bases). In germline, CDR1 is MNHEY, CDR2 SVGAGI. V lost 2 bases to trimming and J lost 0 bases, with 11 bases between them. CDR3 length: 15 residues. The CDR3, as DNA: TGTGCCAGCAGTTACGGCCAGGGTGTCTCCTACGAGCAGTACTTC. This gives the protein CASSYGQGVSYEQYF.

The chain is built from TRBV5-1 and TRBJ2-5; 8 nucleotides match TRBD1. V shed 4 bases, J shed 4 bases, and the junction held 9 bases outside the gene matches. Germline V CDR1 and CDR2: SGHRS, YFSETQ. The CDR3 length is 15 residues. CDR3 DNA sequence: TGCGCCAGCAGCCGCGGACAGGGTGGAGCAGAGACCCAGTACTTC. Translating gives CASSRGQGGAETQYF.

This clonotype was seen many times. The genes are TRBV28 and TRBJ2-5; D perhaps matches TRBD1 (6 bases). V was pared by 2 bases and J by 4 bases, with 11 bases between. The germline CDR1 and CDR2 sequences are MDHEN and SYDVKM. The CDR3 is 14 amino acids. In DNA form, the CDR3 reads TGTGCCAGCAGTTTAAAGCAGGGGATAGAGACCCAGTACTTC. Translated: CASSLKQGIETQYF. The full variable domain, rest sourced from reference TRBV28 and TRBJ2-5, is DVKVTQSSRYLVKRTGEKVFLECVQDMDHENMFWYRQDPGLGLRLIYFSYDVKMKEKGDIPEGYSVSREKKERFSLILESASTNQTSMYLCASSLKQGIETQYFGPGTRLLVL.

This clonotype was detected ten times or more. The V and J genes are TRBV29-1 and TRBJ1-1; no reliable D call. V lost 0 bases and J 5 bases, leaving 13 bases between the germline ends. Germline loops: CDR1 SQVTM, CDR2 ANQGSEA. The CDR3 runs 14 residues. The CDR3 here is CSVEDLLGGTEAFF. The CDR3 coding sequence is TGCAGCGTTGAAGATCTCCTGGGTGGGACTGAAGCTTTCTTT.

There are a few counts of this clonotype. This sequence joins TRBV18 and TRBJ1-2; TRBD1 matches 8 bases. Germline CDR1 and CDR2: KGHSH and LQKENI. CDR3 length: 13 amino acids. V was clipped by 3 bases and J by 3 bases; unmatched bases: 0. The CDR3 bases are TGTGCCAGCTCACCGGGACAGGACTATGGCTACACCTTC. This sequence encodes CASSPGQDYGYTF.

The V gene is TRBV20-1, the J gene TRBJ2-7; D gene ambiguous. The V and J ends lost 6 bases and 2 bases respectively, with 14 bases between them. This CDR3 is 13 amino acids long. From germline, CDR1 is DFQATT and CDR2 SNEGSKA (reference sequence). The CDR3 reads CSARPTWTYEQYF. CDR3 coding DNA: TGCAGTGCCCGACCCACATGGACCTACGAGCAGTACTTC.

Many counts were recorded for this clonotype. The chain has TRBV3-1 and TRBJ1-3, with D possibly matching TRBD1 (6 bases). This CDR3 spans 17 amino acids. V lost 0 bases and J 0 bases, leaving 12 bases between the germline ends. Germline V gives CDR1 LGHDT, CDR2 YNNKEL (reference sequence). CDR3 amino acids: CASSQDLRTASGNTIYF. CDR3 nucleotide sequence: TGTGCCAGCAGCCAAGATCTTCGGACAGCCTCTGGAAACACCATATATTTT.

The chain couples TRBV18 to TRBJ1-1, with 8 bases matching TRBD1. CDR3 length: 13 amino acids. The V gene end was trimmed by 3 bases and the J gene end by 9 bases; junction bases not matched to a gene: 6. The germline V gene encodes CDR1 KGHSH and CDR2 LQKENI. This CDR3 reads CASSPSRDRQAFF. The DNA of the CDR3 is TGTGCCAGCTCACCTTCGCGGGACAGGCAAGCTTTCTTT.

This clonotype was observed at least ten times. The genes are TRBV5-1 and TRBJ2-7; D is possibly TRBD1 (5 bases). Trimming removed 0 bases from V and 2 bases from J, with 12 bases in between. This CDR3 spans 15 amino acids. The germline gives CDR1 SGHRS, CDR2 YFSETQ. The CDR3 nucleotides are TGCGCCAGCAGCTTGGCCGCAGGGCGAACCTACGAGCAGTACTTC. Its translation is CASSLAAGRTYEQYF.

The gene calls are TRBV11-2 and TRBJ1-5; 8 nucleotides align to TRBD1. V lost 5 bases and J lost 7; bases outside the gene matches: 10. CDR3 length: 15 residues. Germline loops: CDR1 SGHAT, CDR2 FQNNGV. CDR3 sequence (DNA): TGTGCCAGCAGCCCTGGCAGGGGGCGATGGCAGCCCCAGCATTTT. This encodes CASSPGRGRWQPQHF.

This clonotype was seen more than once but under ten times. V is TRBV7-9 and J is TRBJ2-5; the D is unclear. This CDR3 has 14 residues. V lost 3 bases and J 1 base, leaving 9 bases between the germline ends. Germline V lookup: CDR1 SEHNR, CDR2 FQNEAQ (reference sequence). The CDR3, as DNA: TGTGCCAGCAGCTTCTTATCGGGCCAAGAGACCCAGTACTTC. Translation gives CASSFLSGQETQYF.

This clonotype was found many times. The V and J genes are TRBV2 and TRBJ2-3; D is uncertain. Germline V lookup: CDR1 SNHLY, CDR2 FYNNEI. The CDR3 loop spans 14 amino acids. Trimming pared 4 bases from V and 0 bases from J, leaving 8 bases between. In DNA form, the CDR3 reads TGTGCCAGCAGTGTGGGCAGAAGCACAGATACGCAGTATTTT. This translates into CASSVGRSTDTQYF.

Many counts were recorded for this clonotype. The rearrangement uses TRBV6-4 and TRBJ2-1; 9 bases are shared with TRBD2. Trimming cost V 0 bases and J 3 bases; bases outside gene matches: 6. Germline CDR1 reads MRHNA; CDR2 reads SNTAGT. CDR3 length: 17 residues. This CDR3 reads CASSDSSSGEFYNEQFF. In DNA form, the CDR3 reads TGTGCCAGCAGTGACTCGTCTAGCGGGGAATTCTACAATGAGCAGTTCTTC.

This clonotype showed up just a few times. The chain uses TRBV7-9 and TRBJ2-7, with no clear D. The CDR3 loop spans 14 amino acids. The germline gives CDR1 SEHNR, CDR2 FQNEAQ (reference sequence). Between the trimmed V and J ends, which lost 5 bases and 0 bases, there was a span of 11 bases. The CDR3 protein is CASSLDSSSYEQYF. CDR3 bases: TGTGCCAGCAGCCTAGACTCCAGCTCCTACGAGCAGTACTTC.

In this sample, this clonotype turned up a few times. V and J are TRBV12-3 or TRBV12-4 and TRBJ1-2; 7 nucleotides agree with TRBD1. The CDR3 has 13 amino acids. The V gene end was trimmed by 7 bases and the J gene end by 8 bases; junction bases not matched to a gene: 10. The CDR3 loop reads CASTRQGVSGYTF. In nucleotides, the CDR3 is TGTGCCAGCACCCGACAGGGCGTATCCGGCTACACCTTC.

This clonotype was picked up many times. CDR3 protein: CSAPKAGNTEAFF. CDR3 nucleotide sequence: TGCAGTGCCCCCAAGGCTGGAAACACTGAAGCTTTCTTT. The chain employs TRBV20-1 and TRBJ1-1, with D uncertain. CDR1 DFQATT and CDR2 SNEGSKA come from the germline V gene (reference sequence). V shed 6 bases and J shed 2 bases, with 13 bases lying between them. The CDR3 sequence is 13 residues long.